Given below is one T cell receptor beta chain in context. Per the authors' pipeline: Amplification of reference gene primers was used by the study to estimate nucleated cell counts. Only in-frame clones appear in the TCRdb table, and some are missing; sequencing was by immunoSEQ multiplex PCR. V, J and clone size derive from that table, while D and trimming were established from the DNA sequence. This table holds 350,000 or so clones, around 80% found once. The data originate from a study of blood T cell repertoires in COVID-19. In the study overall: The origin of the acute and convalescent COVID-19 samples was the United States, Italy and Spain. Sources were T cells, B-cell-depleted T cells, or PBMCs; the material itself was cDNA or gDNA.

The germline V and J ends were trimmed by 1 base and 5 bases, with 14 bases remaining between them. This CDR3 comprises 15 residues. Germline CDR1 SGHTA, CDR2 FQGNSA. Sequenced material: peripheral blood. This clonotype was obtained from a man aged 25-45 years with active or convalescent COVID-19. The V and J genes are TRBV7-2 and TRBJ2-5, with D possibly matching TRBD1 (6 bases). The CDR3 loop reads CASSLVGAREETQYF. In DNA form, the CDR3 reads TGTGCCAGCAGCTTAGTGGGGGCTAGGGAGGAGACCCAGTACTTC.